The 9 T cell receptor beta chains in this list originate from one sample, sequenced in a study of vaccination and CD4 T cells after COVID-19. Cultured CD4+ T cells had their DNA profiled by the Oncomine TCR Beta short-read assay. MiXCR, applied by TCRdb to the PCR reads, yields one record per CDR3 protein. The sample holds some 14,000 distinct CDR3 sequences, 29% seen once. The treatment is: roughly 11-day PBMC culture with coronavirus spike peptide pools or control peptides (ViraFEST assay). The antigens these receptors bind are not known. The sample in question was CD4+ T cells from blood, cultured in vitro, obtained before SARS-CoV-2 vaccination. These TCRs come from a human donor who received a COVID-19 vaccine.

V gene TRBV4-2 combines with J gene TRBJ1-6; TRBD1 aligns across 8 bases. The CDR3 is made up of 19 amino acids. With 2 bases clipped from V and 7 bases from J, the junction kept 16 bases outside the gene matches. Germline V gene data show CDR1 as LGHNA and CDR2 as YNFKEQ. The CDR3 reads CASSQIPSGSGGFNSPLHF. The CDR3 DNA is TGTGCCAGCAGCCAAATCCCAAGTGGTTCAGGGGGCTTCAATTCACCCCTCCACTTT.

CDR3 sequence (DNA): TGTGCCAGTCGACCGACAGGGGGCGTTAGCAATCAGCCCCAGCATTTT. Translating gives CASRPTGGVSNQPQHF. The chain joins TRBV19 to TRBJ1-5, with 10 bases fitting TRBD1. CDR1 and CDR2 from the germline V gene are LNHDA and SQIVND (reference sequence). The trim removed 8 bases at V and 0 bases at J, leaving 7 bases unmatched. The length of the CDR3 is 16 residues.

The chain combines TRBV7-9 with TRBJ2-5; TRBD1 matches at 9 bases. Germline loops: CDR1 SEHNR, CDR2 FQNEAQ (reference sequence). The CDR3 totals 19 residues. With 1 base clipped from V and 3 bases from J, the junction kept 15 bases outside the gene matches. DNA for the CDR3: TGTGCCAGCAGCTTAGATTATGCCCCCGGGACAGGGACGGAAGAGACCCAGTACTTC. Its translation: CASSLDYAPGTGTEETQYF.

The CDR3 sequence is CASSWGLDRASNQPQHF. DNA of the CDR3: TGTGCCAGCAGCTGGGGCTTAGACAGGGCGAGCAATCAGCCCCAGCATTTT. The chain uses TRBV7-8 and TRBJ1-5; the match to TRBD1 covers 7 bases. The CDR3 contains 17 residues. The germline V gene has CDR1 SGHVS and CDR2 FQNEAQ. Losses at the gene ends were 4 bases for V and 1 base for J; bases not matched to a gene: 10. Using reference TRBV7-8 and TRBJ1-5 for the parts outside the CDR3, the full variable domain is GAGVSQSPRYKVAKRGQDVALRCDPISGHVSLFWYQQALGQGPEFLTYFQNEAQLDKSGLPSDRFFAERPEGSVSTLKIQRTQQEDSAVYLCASSWGLDRASNQPQHFGDGTRLSIL.

This clonotype has only a few counts. This rearrangement joins TRBV2 to TRBJ2-6; no clear D. V gave up 7 bases and J gave up 0 bases, with 7 bases separating them. The CDR3 loop spans 14 amino acids. Germline V CDR1 and CDR2: SNHLY, FYNNEI. CDR3 in DNA: TGTGCCAGCAATGGTGACTCTGGGGCCAACGTCCTGACTTTC. It specifies CASNGDSGANVLTF.

The genes are TRBV28 and TRBJ1-3; tentative D call: TRBD1 (5 bases). Trimming cost V 8 bases and J 2 bases, with 13 bases left between them. The CDR3 is made up of 14 amino acids. CDR1 is MDHEN, CDR2 SYDVKM, per germline. Here the CDR3 reads CASGGGGPGNTIYF. DNA of the CDR3: TGTGCCAGCGGCGGGGGGGGTCCTGGAAACACCATATATTTT.

Worth noting for this clonotype: At one end, the junction sequence differs from germline, possibly due to a read error. The rearrangement joins TRBV12-3 or TRBV12-4 to TRBJ1-2, with D perhaps TRBD1 (6 bases). The CDR3 runs 18 residues. CDR3 coding DNA: TGTGCCAGCAGTTTATTGGGGCGCGGGACAAGCAGTTCCTATGGCCACACCTTC. Encoded protein: CASSLLGRGTSSSYGHTF.

This clonotype is categorized as medium-sized. The V and J genes are TRBV20-1 and TRBJ2-5; D not certain. V lost 1 base and J lost 1, with 10 bases in between. CDR1 DFQATT and CDR2 SNEGSKA come from the germline V gene (reference sequence). The CDR3 has 14 residues. The CDR3 region has the DNA TGCAGTGCTAGAGTACTGATGAGCCAAGAGACCCAGTACTTC. It yields the protein CSARVLMSQETQYF.

This clonotype has a handful of counts. This chain joins TRBV2 and TRBJ1-2, with D possibly being TRBD1 (6 bases). Trimming shortened V by 2 bases and J by 4 bases, and 8 bases separated the two germline ends. Per the germline V gene, CDR1 is SNHLY and CDR2 is FYNNEI. The CDR3 extends over 13 amino acids. In DNA form, the CDR3 reads TGTGCCAGCAGTGAAACAGGGACCTATGGCTACACCTTC. This sequence encodes CASSETGTYGYTF. Full variable domain (missing parts from reference TRBV2 and TRBJ1-2): EPEVTQTPSHQVTQMGQEVILRCVPISNHLYFYWYRQILGQKVEFLVSFYNNEISEKSEIFDDQFSVERPDGSNFTLKIRSTKLEDSAMYFCASSETGTYGYTFGSGTRLTVV.